Each of the 20 T cell receptor beta chains below was sequenced from the same sample in a study of blood T cell repertoires in COVID-19 (TCRdb year 2020). Library preparation employed the immunoSEQ multiplex PCR assay. TCRdb stores this immuneACCESS table with in-frame sequences only. Part of the clones is absent; in the studies checked, under half of the shortfall reflects unresolved V genes, and no reason is known for the rest. The sample yields tens of thousands of clones; around nine tenths were counted once. Jointly, the top ten make up around 20% of the sample. Source material: peripheral blood. The receptors were sampled from a woman older than 75 with acute or convalescent COVID-19.

This clone was picked up one time. V gene TRBV12-5 combines with J gene TRBJ1-2, with TRBD1 matching 11 bases. V gave up 1 base and J gave up 8 bases; unmatched junction bases: 3. The CDR3 is 14 amino acids. Germline lookup yields CDR1 LGHNT and CDR2 FRNRAP. The CDR3 protein is CASGLGGQGEGYTF. The CDR3 DNA reads TGTGCTAGTGGTTTGGGGGGACAGGGGGAGGGCTACACCTTC.

V usage is TRBV5-1 and J usage is TRBJ2-5; 8 nucleotides align to TRBD2. CDR1 and CDR2 (germline): SGHRS, YFSETQ. The CDR3 runs to 16 residues. The trim removed 2 bases at V and 0 bases at J, leaving 6 bases unmatched. The CDR3 sequence: CASSFGRGAYQETQYF. For the CDR3, the DNA is TGCGCCAGCAGCTTCGGGCGGGGGGCCTACCAAGAGACCCAGTACTTC.

J is TRBJ2-1 and V is TRBV29-1; the D is unclear. This CDR3 is built from 10 residues. Between the trimmed V and J ends, which lost 6 bases and 14 bases, there was a span of 14 bases. CDR1 and CDR2 from the germline V gene are SQVTM and ANQGSEA. This CDR3 is CSVLTLREFF. The DNA of the CDR3 is TGCAGCGTGCTGACCCTTCGGGAGTTCTTC.

The chain recombines TRBV10-2 with TRBJ2-1, with TRBD2 matching 8 bases. The J segment lost 7 bases and the V segment lost 2 bases, leaving 4 bases of the junction unmatched. This CDR3 region has 14 residues. CDR1 is WSHSY, CDR2 SAAADI, per germline. The CDR3 protein is CASSEAGGWNEQFF. The DNA for the CDR3 is TGCGCCAGCAGTGAGGCGGGGGGATGGAATGAGCAGTTCTTC.

The chain joins TRBV9 to TRBJ2-3, with 9 bases identical to TRBD2. The J segment lost 2 bases and the V segment lost 0 bases, leaving 4 bases of the junction unmatched. The germline V gene encodes CDR1 SGDLS and CDR2 YYNGEE. The CDR3 is made up of 16 amino acids. The DNA of the CDR3 is TGTGCCAGCAGCGTAGAAGGCGGGGGGGTCACAGATACGCAGTATTTT. It translates to CASSVEGGGVTDTQYF.

This sequence joins TRBV28 and TRBJ2-2; 10 bases line up with TRBD2. CDR1 and CDR2 (germline): MDHEN, SYDVKM. The CDR3 consists of 18 residues. V shed 1 base and J 0 bases; nucleotides not matched to a gene: 5. The CDR3 DNA follows: TGTGCCAGCAGTTTATTAGGCCTAGCGGGAGCGAACACCGGGGAGCTGTTTTTT. Protein: CASSLLGLAGANTGELFF.

The CDR3 loop is CASSPPGRTDIQYF. CDR3 nucleotides: TGTGCCAGCAGCCCACCAGGGAGGACGGACATTCAGTACTTC. The gene calls are TRBV5-6 and TRBJ2-4, with a tentative D call TRBD2 (6 bases). Deletions cut 4 bases from V and 8 bases from J, with 16 bases between. The CDR3 sequence is 14 residues long. The germline CDR1 and CDR2 sequences are SGHDT and YYEEEE.

This clone has only a few counts. V gene TRBV2 combines with J gene TRBJ2-5, with 14 bases lining up with TRBD2. Germline V gene sequence: CDR1 SNHLY, CDR2 FYNNEI. The J segment lost 7 bases and the V segment lost 3 bases, leaving 4 bases of the junction unmatched. The CDR3 has 15 amino acids. CDR3 residues: CASSESGTSGGTQYF. CDR3 DNA: TGTGCCAGCAGTGAGTCCGGGACTAGCGGGGGGACCCAGTACTTC.

This chain's CDR3 is CASSLGHASTEAFF. The CDR3 coding sequence is TGTGCCAGCAGCTTAGGACATGCGAGCACTGAAGCTTTCTTT. This chain joins TRBV7-2 and TRBJ1-1; D gene unclear. The CDR3 runs to 14 residues. V was cut by 1 base and J by 4 bases, with 10 bases left in between. CDR1 is SGHTA, CDR2 FQGNSA, per germline.

The chain has TRBV10-2 and TRBJ1-2, with a weak D call TRBD1 (6 bases). The CDR3 covers 14 residues. Germline CDR1 reads WSHSY; CDR2 reads SAAADI. V was clipped by 2 bases and J by 5 bases, with 12 bases between them. CDR3 in DNA: TGCGCCAGCAGTGAGACAGGGAAAGGGTATGGCTACACCTTC. It encodes CASSETGKGYGYTF.

The chain carries TRBV19 and TRBJ2-2; no reliable D call. Trimming shortened V by 4 bases and J by 0 bases, and 6 bases separated the two germline ends. This CDR3 has 14 residues. Germline lookup yields CDR1 LNHDA and CDR2 SQIVND (reference sequence). CDR3 loop: CASSNPANTGELFF. The CDR3 nucleotides are TGTGCCAGTAGTAACCCAGCGAACACCGGGGAGCTGTTTTTT.

Of note for this clone: At one end, the junction sequence differs from germline, possibly due to a read error. The chain is built from TRBV7-7 and TRBJ1-5, with unresolved D. Germline lookup yields CDR1 SSHAT and CDR2 FNYEAQ (reference sequence). This CDR3 contains 13 residues. The CDR3 DNA reads as TGTGCTAGCAGCTCCTCCCCTAATCAGCCCCAGCATTTT. This encodes CASSSSPNQPQHF.

The V gene is TRBV5-1, the J gene TRBJ2-3; 10 bases are shared with TRBD1. This CDR3 has 15 amino acids. J was trimmed by 5 bases and V by 3 bases; bases with no gene match: 6. Germline loops: CDR1 SGHRS, CDR2 YFSETQ. The CDR3 nucleotides are TGCGCCAGCAGCTGGGACAGGGGAGGAATAGATACGCAGTATTTT. Its protein is CASSWDRGGIDTQYF.

Here the CDR3 reads CASSKARGLPPPTYEQYF. In nucleotides, the CDR3 is TGTGCCAGCAGCAAAGCGCGGGGTCTACCCCCACCGACCTACGAGCAGTACTTC. V usage is TRBV21-1 and J usage is TRBJ2-7; the table assigns TRBD2, which was not confirmed against the DNA. TRBV21-1 is a pseudogene. The CDR3 is 18 amino acids.

J is TRBJ1-6 and V is TRBV27; 10 bases align to TRBD1. CDR3 length: 14 residues. Per germline, CDR1 MNHEY and CDR2 SMNVEV (reference sequence). With V trimmed by 6 bases and J by 9 bases, 5 bases remained unmatched. In nucleotides, the CDR3 is TGTGCCAGCAGCTGGGGGGACAGGGGTTCACCCCTCCACTTT. Translating it yields CASSWGDRGSPLHF.

The chain combines TRBV4-1 with TRBJ1-1; a possible D gene is TRBD1 (6 bases). The V gene's germline CDR1 is MGHRA and CDR2 YSYEKL. The ends were cut back, 1 base at V and 7 bases at J, with 16 bases in the middle. The CDR3 contains 15 residues. The CDR3 spells CASSQGTGILHEAFF. In DNA form, the CDR3 reads TGCGCCAGCAGCCAAGGTACAGGGATCCTGCATGAAGCTTTCTTT.

This clone showed up just once. The gene calls are TRBV2 and TRBJ1-2; no clear D. CDR3 length equals 13 residues. V was shortened by 6 bases and J by 8 bases, with 16 bases between the two germline ends. Germline CDR1 and CDR2: SNHLY and FYNNEI. CDR3 DNA: TGTGCCAGCAGAGGAGACGGTAGAAGGGGCTACACCTTC. Translated, it gives CASRGDGRRGYTF.

CDR3 region: CASSFRQGRNTIYF. CDR3 sequence (DNA): TGTGCCAGCAGCTTTCGACAGGGACGAAACACCATATATTTT. The chain links TRBV7-2 to TRBJ1-3; TRBD1 matches 7 bases. The junction had 4 bases not matched to a gene; V was cut back by 3 bases and J by 5 bases. Per the germline V gene, CDR1 is SGHTA and CDR2 is FQGNSA. The length of the CDR3 is 14 residues.

This clone was seen a handful of times. The CDR3 nucleotides are TGTGCCAGCAGCGTTACGGGGGGGCGCAACATTGAGCAGTTCTTC. Translating it yields CASSVTGGRNIEQFF. The chain links TRBV5-4 to TRBJ2-1; 8 nucleotides align to TRBD2. Germline CDR1 and CDR2: SGHNT and YYREEE (reference sequence). The CDR3 has 15 amino acids. Trimming took 4 bases from V and 9 from J; bases not matched to a gene: 12. The full variable domain, in which reference TRBV5-4 and TRBJ2-1 provide the parts outside the CDR3, is ETGVTQSPTHLIKTRGQQVTLRCSSQSGHNTVSWYQQALGQGPQFIFQYYREEENGRGNFPPRFSGLQFPNYSSELNVNALELDDSALYLCASSVTGGRNIEQFFGPGTRLTVL.

The genes are TRBV7-2 and TRBJ1-5; no definite D call. The CDR3 covers 16 residues. Germline CDR1 reads SGHTA; CDR2 reads FQGNSA. Trimming took off 1 base at V and 0 bases at J, with 10 bases between the two ends. The CDR3 reads CASSLGGGYSNQPQHF. The CDR3 DNA follows: TGTGCCAGCAGCTTAGGGGGAGGCTATAGCAATCAGCCCCAGCATTTT.